This TCR beta chain was identified during a study of blood T cells in healthy people across ages. Findings of the study overall: Strong correlation existed between TCR beta diversity and naive T cell percentage.

The use of a sample-barcoded 5' primer and a J-beta primer mix characterized a second PCR of roughly 6 to 11 cycles. Using its own MiXCR run on the 5' RACE reads, TCRdb lists one record per CDR3 protein. This sample has hundreds of thousands of distinct CDR3 sequences, with approximately 60% found just once. In regard to this clonotype: Its target is unknown.

Sequencing input: blood. This TCR was recovered from a man aged 35-49 years in good health.

CDR3 coding DNA: TGTGCCAGCAGCGCGACGCGGGCCAACGTCCTGACTTTC. As protein: CASSATRANVLTF. The rearrangement joins TRBV7-2 to TRBJ2-6; no definite D call. CDR3 length: 13 residues. Trimming took 5 bases from V and 5 from J, leaving 7 bases between them. Germline CDR1 is SGHTA and CDR2 is FQGNSA.